This T cell receptor (beta chain) was recovered during a study of vaccination effects on CD4 cells after COVID-19. Germline CDR1 and CDR2: SNHLY and FYNNEI. J gave up 3 bases and V 8 bases, and 4 bases lay outside the gene matches. This CDR3 has 14 residues. Profiled with immunoSEQ multiplex PCR; TCRdb holds only in-frame clones, not every one. The repertoire holds about 24,000 clones, with approximately 70% as singletons. Ahead of sequencing, the ViraFEST assay grew antigen-specific CD4+ T cells using viral peptide pools. The culture ran for 10 days, and then CD4+ T cells were isolated. Of the BNT162b2 and mRNA-1273 vaccines, participants received two doses of one or the other. For this clone: The antigen is unknown.

The material was CD4+ T cells from PBMCs cultured with SARS-CoV-2 spike peptides, obtained after COVID-19 vaccination. The chain uses TRBV2 and TRBJ2-1; 10 nucleotides align to TRBD2. The receptor was derived from a human donor who received a COVID-19 vaccine. The CDR3 loop is CASGGTSVYNEQFF. The CDR3 DNA reads as TGTGCCAGCGGGGGGACTAGCGTCTACAATGAGCAGTTCTTC.